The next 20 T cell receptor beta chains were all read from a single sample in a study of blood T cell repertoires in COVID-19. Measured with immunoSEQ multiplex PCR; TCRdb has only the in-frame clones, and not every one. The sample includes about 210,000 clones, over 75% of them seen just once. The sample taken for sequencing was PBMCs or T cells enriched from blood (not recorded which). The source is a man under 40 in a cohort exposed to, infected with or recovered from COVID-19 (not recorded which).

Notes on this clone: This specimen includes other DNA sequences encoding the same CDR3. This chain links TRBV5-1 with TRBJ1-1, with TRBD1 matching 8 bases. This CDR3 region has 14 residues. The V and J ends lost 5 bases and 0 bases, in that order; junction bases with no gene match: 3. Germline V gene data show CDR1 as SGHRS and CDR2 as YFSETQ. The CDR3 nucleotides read TGCGCCAGCAGGTCGGGACAGGTGAACACTGAAGCTTTCTTT. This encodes CASRSGQVNTEAFF.

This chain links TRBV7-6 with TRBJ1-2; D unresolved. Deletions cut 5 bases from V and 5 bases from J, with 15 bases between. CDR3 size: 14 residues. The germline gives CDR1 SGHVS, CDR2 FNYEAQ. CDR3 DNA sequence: TGTGCCAGCAGCCCCCCTCAGGCGCGATATGGCTACACCTTC. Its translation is CASSPPQARYGYTF.

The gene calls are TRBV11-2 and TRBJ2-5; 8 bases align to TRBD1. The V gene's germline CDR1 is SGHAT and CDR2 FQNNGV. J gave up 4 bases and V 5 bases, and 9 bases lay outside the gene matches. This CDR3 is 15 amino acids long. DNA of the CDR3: TGTGCCAGCAGCACTGCGGACAGGGTAGGAGAGACCCAGTACTTC. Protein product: CASSTADRVGETQYF.

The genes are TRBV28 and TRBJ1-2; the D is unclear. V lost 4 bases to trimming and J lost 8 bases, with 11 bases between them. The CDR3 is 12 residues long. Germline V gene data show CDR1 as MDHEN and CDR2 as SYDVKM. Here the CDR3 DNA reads TGTGCCAGCAGTTCCCGAGGGAGAGGCTACACCTTC. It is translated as CASSSRGRGYTF.

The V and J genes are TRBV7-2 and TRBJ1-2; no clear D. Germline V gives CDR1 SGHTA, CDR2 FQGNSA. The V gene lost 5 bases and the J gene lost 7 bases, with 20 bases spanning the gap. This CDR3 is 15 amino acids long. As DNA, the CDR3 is TGTGCCAGCAGCCTTGGACCTCCGGAGGTCGGTGGCTACACCTTC. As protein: CASSLGPPEVGGYTF.

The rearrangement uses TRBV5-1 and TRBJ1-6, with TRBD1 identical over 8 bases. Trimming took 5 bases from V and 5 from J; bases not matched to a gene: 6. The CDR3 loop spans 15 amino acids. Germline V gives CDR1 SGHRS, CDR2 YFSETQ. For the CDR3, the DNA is TGCGCCAGCAGGCTAACAGGGGGGGATAATTCACCCCTCCACTTT. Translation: CASRLTGGDNSPLHF.

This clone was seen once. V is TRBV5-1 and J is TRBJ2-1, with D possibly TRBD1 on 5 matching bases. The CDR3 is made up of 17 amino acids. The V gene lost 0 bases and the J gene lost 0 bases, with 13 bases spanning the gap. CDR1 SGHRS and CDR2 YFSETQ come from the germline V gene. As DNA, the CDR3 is TGCGCCAGCAGCTTGGCCGCAGGGCCCAGCTCCTACAATGAGCAGTTCTTC. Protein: CASSLAAGPSSYNEQFF.

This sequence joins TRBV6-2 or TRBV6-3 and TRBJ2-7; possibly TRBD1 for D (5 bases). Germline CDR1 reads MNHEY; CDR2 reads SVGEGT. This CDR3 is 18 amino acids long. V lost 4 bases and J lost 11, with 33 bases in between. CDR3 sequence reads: CASSSPTPLLSPDNMKYF. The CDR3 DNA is TGTGCCAGCAGTTCACCTACCCCTTTACTCTCACCGGACAATATGAAGTACTTC.

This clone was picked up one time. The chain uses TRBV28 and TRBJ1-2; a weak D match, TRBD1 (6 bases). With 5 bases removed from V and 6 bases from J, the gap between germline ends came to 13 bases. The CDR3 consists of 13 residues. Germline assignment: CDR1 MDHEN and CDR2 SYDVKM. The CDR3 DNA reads TGTGCCAGCAGTACAGGGCGAAAGGATGGCTACACCTTC. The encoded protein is CASSTGRKDGYTF.

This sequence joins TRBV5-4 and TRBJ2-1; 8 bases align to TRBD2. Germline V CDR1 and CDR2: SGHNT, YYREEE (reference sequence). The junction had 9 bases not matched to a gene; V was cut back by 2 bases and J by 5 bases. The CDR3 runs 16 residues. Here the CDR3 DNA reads TGTGCCAGCAGCTTCCCCCCGAGCGGGAGAGACAATGAGCAGTTCTTC. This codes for CASSFPPSGRDNEQFF.

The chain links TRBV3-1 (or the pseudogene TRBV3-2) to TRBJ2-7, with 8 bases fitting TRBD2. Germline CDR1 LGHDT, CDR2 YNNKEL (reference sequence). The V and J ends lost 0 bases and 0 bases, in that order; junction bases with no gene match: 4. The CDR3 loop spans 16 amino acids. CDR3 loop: CASSQDRGGSSYEQYF. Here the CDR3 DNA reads TGTGCCAGCAGCCAAGATCGGGGGGGCAGCTCCTACGAGCAGTACTTC.

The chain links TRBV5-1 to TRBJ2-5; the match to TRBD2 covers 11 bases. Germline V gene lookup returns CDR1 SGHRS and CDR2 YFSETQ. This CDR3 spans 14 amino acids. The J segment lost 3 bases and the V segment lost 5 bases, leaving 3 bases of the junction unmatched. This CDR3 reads CASRPGLAEETQYF. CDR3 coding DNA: TGCGCCAGCAGACCGGGACTAGCGGAAGAGACCCAGTACTTC. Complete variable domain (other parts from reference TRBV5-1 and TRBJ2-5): KAGVTQTPRYLIKTRGQQVTLSCSPISGHRSVSWYQQTPGQGLQFLFEYFSETQRNKGNFPGRFSGRQFSNSRSEMNVSTLELGDSALYLCASRPGLAEETQYFGPGTRLLVL.

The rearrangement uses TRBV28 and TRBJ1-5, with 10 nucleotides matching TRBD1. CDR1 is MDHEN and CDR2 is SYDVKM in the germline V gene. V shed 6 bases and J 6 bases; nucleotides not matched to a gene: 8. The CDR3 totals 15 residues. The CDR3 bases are TGTGCCAGCAGGCCCGGGACAGGGGTAAGTCAGCCCCAGCATTTT. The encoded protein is CASRPGTGVSQPQHF.

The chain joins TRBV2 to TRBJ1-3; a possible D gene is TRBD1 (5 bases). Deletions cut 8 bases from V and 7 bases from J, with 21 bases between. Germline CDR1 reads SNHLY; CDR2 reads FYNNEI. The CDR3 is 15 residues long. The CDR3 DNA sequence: TGTGCCAGCGGATCCCGGGACTTGGCGTGGAACACCATATATTTT. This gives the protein CASGSRDLAWNTIYF.

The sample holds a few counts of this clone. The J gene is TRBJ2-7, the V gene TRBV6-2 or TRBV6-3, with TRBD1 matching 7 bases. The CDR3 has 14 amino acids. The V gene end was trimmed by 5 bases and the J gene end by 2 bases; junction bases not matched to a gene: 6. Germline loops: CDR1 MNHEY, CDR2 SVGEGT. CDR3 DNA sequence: TGTGCCAGCAGTGCCGGACAGGTGCCCTACGAGCAGTACTTC. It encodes CASSAGQVPYEQYF.

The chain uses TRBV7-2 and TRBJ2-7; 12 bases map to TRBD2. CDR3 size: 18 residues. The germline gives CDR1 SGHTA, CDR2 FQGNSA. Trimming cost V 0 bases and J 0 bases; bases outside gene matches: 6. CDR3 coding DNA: TGTGCCAGCAGCTTAGCGGGGACTAGCGGGTTCAGCTCCTACGAGCAGTACTTC. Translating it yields CASSLAGTSGFSSYEQYF.

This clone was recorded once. CDR3 residues: CASSFGQFSNQPQHF. The CDR3 DNA reads TGTGCCAGCAGCTTCGGACAATTTAGCAATCAGCCCCAGCATTTT. The chain is built from TRBV7-2 and TRBJ1-5, with D possibly matching TRBD1 (5 bases). Germline loops: CDR1 SGHTA, CDR2 FQGNSA. The CDR3 covers 15 residues. The ends were cut back, 3 bases at V and 0 bases at J, with 9 bases in the middle.

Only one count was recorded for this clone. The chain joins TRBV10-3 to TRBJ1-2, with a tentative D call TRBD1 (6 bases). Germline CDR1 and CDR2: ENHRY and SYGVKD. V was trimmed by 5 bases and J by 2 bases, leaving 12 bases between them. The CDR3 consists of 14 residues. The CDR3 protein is CAISSGALNYGYTF. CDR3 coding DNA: TGTGCCATCAGTTCAGGGGCGCTGAACTATGGCTACACCTTC.

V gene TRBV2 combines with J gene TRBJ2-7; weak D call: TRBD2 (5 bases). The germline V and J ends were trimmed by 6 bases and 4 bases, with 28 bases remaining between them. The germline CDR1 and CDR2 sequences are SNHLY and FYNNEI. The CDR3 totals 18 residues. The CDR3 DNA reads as TGTGCCAGCAGGGCGCCCGGGGAACTTGTAACCCGACCTTACGAGCAGTACTTC. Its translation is CASRAPGELVTRPYEQYF.

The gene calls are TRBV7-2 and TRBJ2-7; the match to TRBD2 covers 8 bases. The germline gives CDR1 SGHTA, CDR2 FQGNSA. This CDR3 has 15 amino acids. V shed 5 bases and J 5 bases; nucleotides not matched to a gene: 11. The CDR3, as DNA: TGTGCCAGCAGCCCGAGGACTAGCCCGGGCGACGAGCAGTACTTC. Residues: CASSPRTSPGDEQYF.